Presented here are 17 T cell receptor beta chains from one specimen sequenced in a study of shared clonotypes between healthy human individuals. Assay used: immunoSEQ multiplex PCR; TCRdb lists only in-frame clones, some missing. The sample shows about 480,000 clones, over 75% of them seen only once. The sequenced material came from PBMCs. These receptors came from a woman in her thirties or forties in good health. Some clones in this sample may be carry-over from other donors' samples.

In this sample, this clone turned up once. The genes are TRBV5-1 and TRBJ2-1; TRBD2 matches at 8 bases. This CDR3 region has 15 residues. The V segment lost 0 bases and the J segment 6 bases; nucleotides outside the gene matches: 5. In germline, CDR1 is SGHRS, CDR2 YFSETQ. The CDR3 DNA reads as TGCGCCAGCAGCTTGGTACTAGCGGAGAGCAATGAGCAGTTCTTC. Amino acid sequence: CASSLVLAESNEQFF.

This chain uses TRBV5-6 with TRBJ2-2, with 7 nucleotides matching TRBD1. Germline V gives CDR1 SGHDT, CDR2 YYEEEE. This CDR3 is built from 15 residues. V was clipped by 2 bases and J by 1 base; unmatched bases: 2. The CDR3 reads CASSLQGRNTGELFF. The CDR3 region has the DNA TGTGCCAGCAGCTTACAGGGGCGGAACACCGGGGAGCTGTTTTTT.

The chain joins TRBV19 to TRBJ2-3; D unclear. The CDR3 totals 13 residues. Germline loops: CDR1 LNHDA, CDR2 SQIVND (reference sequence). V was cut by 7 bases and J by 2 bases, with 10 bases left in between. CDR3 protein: CASTRGNTDTQYF. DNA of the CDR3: TGTGCCAGTACCAGAGGAAACACAGATACGCAGTATTTT.

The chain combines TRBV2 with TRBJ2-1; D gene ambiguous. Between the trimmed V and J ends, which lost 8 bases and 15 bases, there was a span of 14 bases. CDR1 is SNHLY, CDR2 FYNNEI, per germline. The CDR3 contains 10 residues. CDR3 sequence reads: CASFHGSPFF. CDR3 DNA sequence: TGTGCCAGCTTCCACGGGTCCCCGTTCTTC.

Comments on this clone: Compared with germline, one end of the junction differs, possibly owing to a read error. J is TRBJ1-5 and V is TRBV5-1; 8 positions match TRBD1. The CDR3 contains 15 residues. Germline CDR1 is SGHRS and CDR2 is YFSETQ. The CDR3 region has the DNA TGTGCCAGCAGCTTAGCTGGACAGGGCTATCAGCCCCAGCATTTT. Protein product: CASSLAGQGYQPQHF.

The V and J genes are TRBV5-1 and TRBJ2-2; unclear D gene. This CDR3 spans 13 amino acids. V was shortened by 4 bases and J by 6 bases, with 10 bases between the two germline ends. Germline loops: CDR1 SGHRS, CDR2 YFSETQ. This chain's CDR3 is CASSAHEAGELFF. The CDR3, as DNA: TGCGCCAGCAGCGCTCATGAGGCCGGGGAGCTGTTTTTT.

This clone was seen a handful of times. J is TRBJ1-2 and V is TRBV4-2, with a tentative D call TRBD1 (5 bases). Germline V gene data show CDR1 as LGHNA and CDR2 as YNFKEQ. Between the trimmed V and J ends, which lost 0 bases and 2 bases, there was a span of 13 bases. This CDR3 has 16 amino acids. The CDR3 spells CASSQESADRNYGYTF. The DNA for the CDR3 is TGTGCCAGCAGCCAAGAAAGCGCAGACAGAAACTATGGCTACACCTTC.

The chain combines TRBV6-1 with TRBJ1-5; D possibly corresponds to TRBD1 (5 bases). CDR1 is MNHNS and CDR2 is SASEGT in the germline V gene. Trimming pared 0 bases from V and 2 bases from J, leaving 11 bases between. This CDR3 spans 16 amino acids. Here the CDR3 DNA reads TGTGCCAGCAGTGAAGCTTGGGGGGTTGGCAATCAGCCCCAGCATTTT. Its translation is CASSEAWGVGNQPQHF.

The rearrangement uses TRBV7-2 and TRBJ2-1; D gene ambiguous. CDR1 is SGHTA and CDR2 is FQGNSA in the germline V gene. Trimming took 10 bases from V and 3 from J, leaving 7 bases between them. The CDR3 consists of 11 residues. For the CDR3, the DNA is TGTGCCACCCAGGTCTACAATGAGCAGTTCTTC. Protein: CATQVYNEQFF.

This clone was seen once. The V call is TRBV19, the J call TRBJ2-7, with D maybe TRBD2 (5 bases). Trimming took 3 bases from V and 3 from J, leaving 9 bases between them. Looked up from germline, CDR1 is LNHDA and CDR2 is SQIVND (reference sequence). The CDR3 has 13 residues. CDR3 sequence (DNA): TGTGCCAGTAGTATCACGGGGATCTACGAGCAGTACTTC. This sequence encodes CASSITGIYEQYF.

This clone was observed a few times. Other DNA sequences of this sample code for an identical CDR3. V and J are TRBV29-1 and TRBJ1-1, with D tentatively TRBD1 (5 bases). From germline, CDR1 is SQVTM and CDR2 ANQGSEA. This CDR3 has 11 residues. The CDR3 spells CSGGRNTEAFF. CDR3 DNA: TGCAGTGGGGGTCGAAACACTGAAGCTTTCTTT.

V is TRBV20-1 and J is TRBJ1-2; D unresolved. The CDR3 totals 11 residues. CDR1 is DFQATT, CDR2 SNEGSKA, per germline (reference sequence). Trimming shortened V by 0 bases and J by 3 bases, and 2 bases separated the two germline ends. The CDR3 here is CSAREYYGYTF. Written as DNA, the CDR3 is TGCAGTGCTAGAGAGTACTATGGCTACACCTTC.

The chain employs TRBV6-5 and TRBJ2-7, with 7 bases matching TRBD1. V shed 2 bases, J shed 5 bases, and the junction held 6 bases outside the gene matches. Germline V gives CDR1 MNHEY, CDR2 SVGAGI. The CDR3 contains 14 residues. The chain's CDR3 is CASSYTATGHEQYF. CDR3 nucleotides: TGTGCCAGCAGTTACACTGCGACAGGGCACGAGCAGTACTTC.

CDR3 loop: CASSQGQGAVNTGELFF. The CDR3 DNA is TGCGCCAGCAGCCAGGGACAGGGGGCCGTAAACACCGGGGAGCTGTTTTTT. The J gene is TRBJ2-2, the V gene TRBV4-1; 12 bases match TRBD1. With 3 bases clipped from V and 2 bases from J, the junction kept 4 bases outside the gene matches. Germline CDR1 reads MGHRA; CDR2 reads YSYEKL. The CDR3 runs to 17 residues.

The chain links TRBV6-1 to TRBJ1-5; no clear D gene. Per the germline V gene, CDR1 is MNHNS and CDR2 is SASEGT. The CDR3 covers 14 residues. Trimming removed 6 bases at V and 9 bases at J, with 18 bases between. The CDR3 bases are TGTGCCAGCAGCACCCCGGGAGGAGGGCGGCCCCAGCATTTT. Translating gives CASSTPGGGRPQHF.

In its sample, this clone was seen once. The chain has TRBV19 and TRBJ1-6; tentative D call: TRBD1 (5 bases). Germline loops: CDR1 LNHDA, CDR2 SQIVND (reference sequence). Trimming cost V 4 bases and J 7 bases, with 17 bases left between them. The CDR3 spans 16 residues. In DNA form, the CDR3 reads TGTGCCAGTAGTAATATCGCAGGGACCGACAATTCACCCCTCCACTTT. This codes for CASSNIAGTDNSPLHF.

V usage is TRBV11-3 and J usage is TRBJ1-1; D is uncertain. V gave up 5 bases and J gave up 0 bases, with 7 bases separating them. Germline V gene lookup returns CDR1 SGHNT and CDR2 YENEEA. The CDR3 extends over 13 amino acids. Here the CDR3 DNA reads TGTGCCAGCAGCGACACCTTGAACACTGAAGCTTTCTTT. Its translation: CASSDTLNTEAFF.